What follows are 23 T cell receptor beta chains derived from one specimen sequenced in a study of T cells in Graves' hyperthyroidism and ophthalmopathy. Amplification of TCR beta CDR3 regions used RNA as the template. In the first-round RT-PCR of the TCR CDR3, the HTBI primer set was used. Via MiXCR, TCRdb re-called the multiplex PCR reads, giving one row per CDR3 protein. The sample has around 720,000 distinct CDR3 sequences, about a third seen once. Sequencing was performed on blood. Receptors originate from a woman aged 40 to 50 with Graves' hyperthyroidism.

This clonotype was detected only a few times. The V and J genes are TRBV9 and TRBJ1-1; D is perhaps TRBD1 (6 bases). This CDR3 is 14 amino acids long. Germline V gene data show CDR1 as SGDLS and CDR2 as YYNGEE. The V and J ends lost 5 bases and 4 bases respectively, with 15 bases between them. CDR3: CASRGGAEGTEAFF. DNA for the CDR3: TGTGCCAGCAGGGGGGGGGCGGAAGGCACTGAAGCTTTCTTT.

This chain joins TRBV29-1 and TRBJ2-3; TRBD1 aligns across 9 bases. The CDR3 contains 14 residues. Germline lookup yields CDR1 SQVTM and CDR2 ANQGSEA. V was pared by 6 bases and J by 4 bases, with 8 bases of the junction left unmatched. CDR3 protein: CSVDTGGISDTQYF. CDR3 coding DNA: TGCAGCGTCGATACAGGGGGCATTTCAGATACGCAGTATTTT.

This clonotype was seen repeatedly, ten times or more. The chain combines TRBV15 with TRBJ1-5; D gene ambiguous. Germline values: CDR1 LNHNV, CDR2 YYDKDF (reference sequence). V dropped 0 bases and J dropped 3 bases, with 6 bases sitting between them. The CDR3 loop spans 14 amino acids. CDR3 sequence: CATSRDVVNQPQHF. The CDR3 nucleotides are TGTGCCACCAGCAGAGATGTGGTCAATCAGCCCCAGCATTTT.

At least ten counts were recorded for this clonotype. This rearrangement joins TRBV29-1 to TRBJ1-1, with unresolved D. This CDR3 contains 11 residues. In germline, CDR1 is SQVTM, CDR2 ANQGSEA. V lost 7 bases, J lost 0 bases, and 6 bases lay in between. CDR3 in amino acids: CSAMMNTEAFF. The CDR3 nucleotides are TGCAGCGCTATGATGAACACTGAAGCTTTCTTT.

V gene TRBV2 combines with J gene TRBJ2-6; D is possibly TRBD2 (5 bases). This CDR3 contains 14 residues. From germline, CDR1 is SNHLY and CDR2 FYNNEI. V dropped 7 bases and J dropped 4 bases, with 11 bases sitting between them. CDR3 sequence: CASMPSSGANVLTF. The CDR3 DNA sequence: TGTGCCAGCATGCCGTCTAGCGGGGCCAACGTCCTGACTTTC.

This clonotype was seen a few times. The gene calls are TRBV12-3 or TRBV12-4 and TRBJ1-1; TRBD1 might be the D (6 bases). The CDR3 has 14 amino acids. Trimming left V 8 bases short and J 4 bases short, with 17 bases between. The CDR3 nucleotides are TGTGCCAGCTCACTCCTCGACAGGAGCACTGAAGCTTTCTTT. Translating gives CASSLLDRSTEAFF.

As for this clonotype: A read error may explain this, as a much larger clone is one base away. The V and J genes are TRBV12-3 or TRBV12-4 and TRBJ2-7, with D hard to call. The CDR3 has 12 amino acids. Trimming took off 7 bases at V and 1 base at J, with 8 bases between the two ends. The CDR3 coding sequence is TGTGCCAGCACCTCCGAATCCTACGAGCAGTACTTC. Its translation is CASTSESYEQYF.

The sample holds many counts of this clonotype. This rearrangement joins TRBV10-3 to TRBJ2-7; TRBD2 is a possible D gene (5 bases). V lost 10 bases and J lost 3, with 16 bases in between. The CDR3 totals 13 residues. Germline CDR1 is ENHRY and CDR2 is SYGVKD. The CDR3 protein is CANAGGPGYEQYF. The DNA of the CDR3 is TGTGCCAACGCCGGAGGACCGGGCTACGAGCAGTACTTC.

This clonotype was seen a few times. The chain links TRBV6-6 to TRBJ1-2, with D possibly matching TRBD1 (6 bases). CDR1 and CDR2 (germline): MNHNY, SVGAGI (reference sequence). The CDR3 has 15 residues. V was trimmed by 5 bases and J by 6 bases, leaving 19 bases between them. The CDR3 spells CASSPRGIQGNGYTF. The CDR3 DNA reads as TGTGCCAGCAGTCCTCGAGGCATACAGGGAAATGGCTACACCTTC.

This clonotype was found many times. This chain uses TRBV2 with TRBJ1-1, with a weak D call TRBD1 (5 bases). Trimming shortened V by 8 bases and J by 12 bases, and 25 bases separated the two germline ends. CDR1 is SNHLY, CDR2 FYNNEI, per germline. There are 14 residues in the CDR3. CDR3 in amino acids: CASQTPGLGRSSFF. The CDR3 bases are TGTGCCAGCCAGACCCCGGGACTGGGGAGGTCATCTTTCTTT.

This clonotype was seen at least ten times. V gene TRBV15 combines with J gene TRBJ2-7; 8 nucleotides agree with TRBD2. There are 16 residues in the CDR3. In germline, CDR1 is LNHNV, CDR2 YYDKDF (reference sequence). Trimming removed 2 bases from V and 2 bases from J; junction bases left unmatched: 8. The CDR3 sequence is CATSRPGAGGTYEQYF. The CDR3 region has the DNA TGTGCCACCAGCAGACCAGGCGCGGGGGGTACCTACGAGCAGTACTTC.

This clonotype is a singleton in its sample. A much larger clone differs from this one at a single base, so this may be a read error. The chain is built from TRBV29-1 and TRBJ2-5; D unclear. CDR1 is SQVTM and CDR2 is ANQGSEA in the germline V gene. V was pared by 4 bases and J by 1 base, with 10 bases between. The CDR3 loop spans 13 amino acids. The CDR3, as DNA: TGCAGCGTTGGAGTCTCGACCCAAGAGACCCAGTACTTC. Translation: CSVGVSTQETQYF.

This clonotype was detected a few times. This sequence joins TRBV4-2 and TRBJ1-2; D unresolved. The V and J ends lost 0 bases and 7 bases respectively, with 15 bases between them. CDR1 LGHNA and CDR2 YNFKEQ come from the germline V gene. The CDR3 runs to 15 residues. In DNA form, the CDR3 reads TGTGCCAGCAGCCAAGATAGGGAACAGACGAGTGGCTACACCTTC. Amino acid sequence: CASSQDREQTSGYTF.

The sample holds one count of this clonotype. The junction does not match germline at one end; this may be a read error. The chain has TRBV20-1 and TRBJ2-5; possibly TRBD1 for D (6 bases). This CDR3 contains 15 residues. Per the germline V gene, CDR1 is DFQATT and CDR2 is SNEGSKA (reference sequence). CDR3: CSASRGRVVQEAQYF. The CDR3 bases are TGCAGTGCTAGCAGGGGCAGGGTTGTTCAAGAGGCCCAGTACTTC.

V is TRBV24-1 and J is TRBJ2-2; 7 bases agree with TRBD1. This CDR3 contains 16 residues. Germline CDR1 reads KGHDR; CDR2 reads SFDVKD. V lost 4 bases and J lost 0; bases outside the gene matches: 4. CDR3 nucleotides: TGTGCCACCAGTGACCTTGGGACAGCGAACACCGGGGAGCTGTTTTTT. It codes for CATSDLGTANTGELFF.

V gene TRBV7-2 combines with J gene TRBJ1-4, with D perhaps matching TRBD1 (6 bases). The CDR3 length is 14 residues. The germline gives CDR1 SGHTA, CDR2 FQGNSA. Between the trimmed V and J ends, which lost 4 bases and 7 bases, there was a span of 13 bases. The DNA of the CDR3 is TGTGCCAGCAGCTCAAGGGGGAGTTTTGAAAAACTGTTTTTT. Residues: CASSSRGSFEKLFF. Based on the CDR3 plus reference TRBV7-2 and TRBJ1-4, the full variable domain is GAGVSQSPSNKVTEKGKDVELRCDPISGHTALYWYRQSLGQGLEFLIYFQGNSAPDKSGLPSDRFSAERTGGSVSTLTIQRTQQEDSAVYLCASSSRGSFEKLFFGSGTQLSVL.

This clonotype was picked up one time. The chain is built from TRBV29-1 and TRBJ2-7, with TRBD2 as a possible D gene (6 bases). Germline V gene sequence: CDR1 SQVTM, CDR2 ANQGSEA. Trimming shortened V by 8 bases and J by 3 bases, and 20 bases separated the two germline ends. There are 14 residues in the CDR3. The chain's CDR3 is CSSDGRDPIYEQYF. Here the CDR3 DNA reads TGCAGCAGTGACGGGCGGGACCCCATCTACGAGCAGTACTTC.

A word on this clonotype: A clone one base away is much larger, so this may be a read error. The chain joins TRBV9 to TRBJ1-1, with D perhaps matching TRBD1 (6 bases). The CDR3 loop spans 13 amino acids. The germline V gene encodes CDR1 SGDLS and CDR2 YYNGEE. This chain's CDR3 is CASRVGGVTEAFF. In nucleotides, the CDR3 is TGTGCCAGCCGCGTAGGGGGGGTAACTGAAGCTTTCTTT. Based on the CDR3 plus reference TRBV9 and TRBJ1-1, the full variable domain is DSGVTQTPKHLITATGQRVTLRCSPRSGDLSVYWYQQSLDQGLQFLIQYYNGEERAKGNILERFSAQQFPDLHSELNLSSLELGDSALYFCASRVGGVTEAFFGQGTRLTVV.

The CDR3 coding sequence is TGTGCCAGCAGCCAACCCCAGGACTCCTACGAGCAGTACTTC. This encodes CASSQPQDSYEQYF. This sequence joins TRBV7-2 and TRBJ2-7; D is undetermined. Germline loops: CDR1 SGHTA, CDR2 FQGNSA. CDR3 size: 14 residues. The V gene lost 5 bases and the J gene lost 0 bases, with 11 bases spanning the gap. Full variable domain (remainder filled in from reference TRBV7-2 and TRBJ2-7): GAGVSQSPSNKVTEKGKDVELRCDPISGHTALYWYRQSLGQGLEFLIYFQGNSAPDKSGLPSDRFSAERTGGSVSTLTIQRTQQEDSAVYLCASSQPQDSYEQYFGPGTRLTVT.

The J gene is TRBJ1-1, the V gene TRBV4-1; D is unclear. The CDR3 is 14 residues long. CDR1 MGHRA and CDR2 YSYEKL come from the germline V gene. Trimming removed 6 bases at V and 2 bases at J, with 13 bases between. The CDR3 sequence is CASRPDEQNTEAFF. The DNA for the CDR3 is TGCGCCAGCAGACCCGATGAACAAAACACTGAAGCTTTCTTT.

This clonotype appeared many times. This chain connects TRBV7-2 to TRBJ1-1, with TRBD1 matching 9 bases. The CDR3 is 14 amino acids. Looked up from germline, CDR1 is SGHTA and CDR2 is FQGNSA. The V and J ends lost 1 base and 7 bases, in that order; junction bases with no gene match: 4. This chain's CDR3 is CASSLVGTGNEAFF. CDR3 bases: TGTGCCAGCAGCTTAGTTGGGACAGGGAATGAAGCTTTCTTT. Complete variable domain (other parts from reference TRBV7-2 and TRBJ1-1): GAGVSQSPSNKVTEKGKDVELRCDPISGHTALYWYRQSLGQGLEFLIYFQGNSAPDKSGLPSDRFSAERTGGSVSTLTIQRTQQEDSAVYLCASSLVGTGNEAFFGQGTRLTVV.

V is TRBV20-1 and J is TRBJ1-1; no clear D. Trimming removed 3 bases from V and 5 bases from J, with 10 bases in between. The length of the CDR3 is 12 residues. The V gene's germline CDR1 is DFQATT and CDR2 SNEGSKA (reference sequence). CDR3: CSASRVGTEAFF. CDR3 DNA: TGCAGTGCTAGTCGGGTAGGGACTGAAGCTTTCTTT.

The V and J genes are TRBV6-6 and TRBJ2-7, with 11 bases matching TRBD2. CDR1 and CDR2 from the germline V gene are MNHNY and SVGAGI (reference sequence). The CDR3 is 21 residues long. V lost 0 bases to trimming and J lost 9 bases; unmatched junction nucleotides: 25. CDR3 amino acids: CASSYSRVVGLAVALGRGQYF. The CDR3 region has the DNA TGTGCCAGCAGTTACTCGAGGGTGGTGGGACTAGCGGTAGCTTTGGGCAGAGGGCAGTACTTC.